What follows are 29 T cell receptor beta chains derived from one specimen sequenced in a study of cytomegalovirus exposure and HLA in healthy donors. This PCR relied on a set of 60 Vbeta primers and 13 Jbeta primers. The protocol was immunoSEQ multiplex PCR, while the TCRdb copy is restricted to in-frame clones and leaves out a portion. The sample contains some 150,000 clones, approximately 87% of which appear only once. The sample taken for sequencing was PBMCs. Receptor source: a woman in her twenties or thirties in good health and CMV-seronegative.

This chain links TRBV4-1 with TRBJ2-5, with 9 bases aligning to TRBD2. Germline V gene lookup returns CDR1 MGHRA and CDR2 YSYEKL. Germline trimming cut 2 bases from V and 1 base from J; bases unmatched to any gene: 2. The CDR3 extends over 15 amino acids. This chain's CDR3 is CASSQLAGLQETQYF. CDR3 nucleotide sequence: TGCGCCAGCAGCCAACTAGCGGGGCTCCAAGAGACCCAGTACTTC.

This chain links TRBV6-1 with TRBJ2-7, with 7 bases that match TRBD1. The CDR3 is made up of 14 amino acids. CDR1 and CDR2 from the germline V gene are MNHNS and SASEGT. J lost 1 base, V lost 9 bases, and 9 bases had no gene match. CDR3 sequence (DNA): TGTGCCAGTATCATTTCAGGGGGATCCTACGAGCAGTACTTC. It is translated as CASIISGGSYEQYF.

The genes are TRBV10-3 and TRBJ2-1; D call uncertain. Germline lookup yields CDR1 ENHRY and CDR2 SYGVKD. V lost 2 bases and J lost 4, with 12 bases in between. CDR3 length: 15 amino acids. This chain's CDR3 is CAISESGTSYNEQFF. CDR3 nucleotides: TGTGCCATCAGTGAGAGTGGTACCAGTTACAATGAGCAGTTCTTC.

Only one count was recorded for this clone. This sequence joins TRBV7-5 and TRBJ1-5; TRBD1 reflects the table's D call only, with no check against the DNA. TRBV7-5 is flagged as a pseudogene. This CDR3 comprises 14 residues. Here the CDR3 reads CVRSLTGPRGPQHF. The CDR3 DNA is TGTGTCAGAAGCCTTACAGGGCCCCGGGGGCCCCAGCATTTT.

V usage is TRBV5-3 and J usage is TRBJ2-4, with TRBD2 identical over 11 bases. TRBV5-3 falls under the ORF class, with uncertain function. The CDR3 sequence is 19 residues long. The V and J ends lost 2 bases and 0 bases, in that order; junction bases with no gene match: 10. Here the CDR3 DNA reads TGTGCCAGAAGCTTCGGGCCTAGCGGGAGGTCCTCAGCCAAAAACATTCAGTACTTC. This sequence encodes CARSFGPSGRSSAKNIQYF.

This sequence joins TRBV30 and TRBJ1-2; D is uncertain. This CDR3 spans 16 amino acids. V lost 0 bases, J lost 4 bases, and 18 bases lay in between. Germline-derived CDR1 and CDR2 are GTSNPN and SVGIG (reference sequence). The CDR3 DNA follows: TGTGCCTGGAGTGTTAGTATGGGGAGGTCTGGCTATGGCTACACCTTC. Protein product: CAWSVSMGRSGYGYTF.

V and J are TRBV10-3 and TRBJ1-1; possible D gene TRBD1, 5 bases. Germline CDR1 is ENHRY and CDR2 is SYGVKD. The V end lost 8 bases, the J end lost 0 bases, and 13 bases lay between the germline ends. CDR3 length: 14 amino acids. The CDR3 is CAIGQGLMNTEAFF. CDR3 DNA sequence: TGTGCCATCGGGCAGGGTCTCATGAACACTGAAGCTTTCTTT.

V usage is TRBV23-1 and J usage is TRBJ2-7; 11 nucleotides match TRBD2. TRBV23-1 is marked as an open reading frame, function uncertain. Germline trimming cut 6 bases from V and 6 bases from J; bases unmatched to any gene: 13. CDR3 size: 16 residues. The CDR3 loop is CASSPALAGGQSEQYF. CDR3 in DNA: TGCGCCAGCAGCCCGGCCTTAGCGGGGGGGCAAAGCGAGCAGTACTTC.

V is TRBV6-1 and J is TRBJ1-3; possible D gene TRBD1, 6 bases. CDR1 is MNHNS and CDR2 is SASEGT in the germline V gene. Trimming shortened V by 6 bases and J by 7 bases, and 16 bases separated the two germline ends. CDR3 length: 14 residues. The DNA for the CDR3 is TGTGCCAGCAGATACCAGGGGAGCCTGAACACCATATATTTT. Its translation: CASRYQGSLNTIYF.

This chain joins TRBV18 and TRBJ2-7, with TRBD1 identical over 7 bases. This CDR3 region has 15 residues. The V segment lost 2 bases and the J segment 2 bases; nucleotides outside the gene matches: 6. Germline V lookup: CDR1 KGHSH, CDR2 LQKENI. CDR3 protein: CASSPAAGTAYEQYF. The CDR3 DNA reads as TGTGCCAGCTCACCAGCCGCCGGGACAGCCTACGAGCAGTACTTC.

CDR3 nucleotides: TGTGCCAGCTCACCAAGGCAGGATCAGCCCCAGCATTTT. This encodes CASSPRQDQPQHF. The rearrangement uses TRBV18 and TRBJ1-5; no firm D call. The CDR3 loop spans 13 amino acids. The V end lost 2 bases, the J end lost 5 bases, and 7 bases lay between the germline ends. Germline V lookup: CDR1 KGHSH, CDR2 LQKENI.

The CDR3 DNA sequence: TGTGCCAGCAGTCGCCTGGGCCGCGGGCTTTACGAGCAGTACTTC. Residues: CASSRLGRGLYEQYF. The chain joins TRBV28 to TRBJ2-7; weak D call: TRBD2 (5 bases). Between the trimmed V and J ends, which lost 5 bases and 4 bases, there was a span of 18 bases. In germline, CDR1 is MDHEN, CDR2 SYDVKM. CDR3 length equals 15 residues.

The rearrangement links TRBV28 to TRBJ2-5; 8 bases agree with TRBD2. Germline CDR1 reads MDHEN; CDR2 reads SYDVKM. Losses at the gene ends were 3 bases for V and 2 bases for J; bases not matched to a gene: 14. The CDR3 is 18 amino acids. This chain's CDR3 is CASSLGAWASGHQETQYF. CDR3 nucleotide sequence: TGTGCCAGCAGTTTGGGCGCTTGGGCTAGCGGGCATCAAGAGACCCAGTACTTC. Together with reference TRBV28 and TRBJ2-5, the CDR3 gives the full variable domain: DVKVTQSSRYLVKRTGEKVFLECVQDMDHENMFWYRQDPGLGLRLIYFSYDVKMKEKGDIPEGYSVSREKKERFSLILESASTNQTSMYLCASSLGAWASGHQETQYFGPGTRLLVL.

V and J are TRBV7-9 and TRBJ1-1, with 9 bases aligning to TRBD1. The CDR3 is 13 residues long. V shed 6 bases and J 8 bases; nucleotides not matched to a gene: 7. Germline values: CDR1 SEHNR, CDR2 FQNEAQ (reference sequence). CDR3: CASRFTGGEEAFF. The CDR3 DNA reads TGTGCCAGCAGATTCACAGGGGGCGAGGAAGCTTTCTTT.

Here the CDR3 reads CASSVDRGSTDTQYF. The CDR3 nucleotides read TGTGCCAGTAGTGTGGACAGGGGCAGCACAGATACGCAGTATTTT. The V and J genes are TRBV19 and TRBJ2-3; 9 bases are a match to TRBD1. Per germline, CDR1 LNHDA and CDR2 SQIVND (reference sequence). The CDR3 length is 15 residues. Trimming cost V 5 bases and J 0 bases; bases outside gene matches: 3.

V usage is TRBV7-9 and J usage is TRBJ2-7; D is perhaps TRBD1 (7 bases). V was shortened by 4 bases and J by 9 bases, with 19 bases between the two germline ends. From germline, CDR1 is SEHNR and CDR2 FQNEAQ (reference sequence). The CDR3 is 14 residues long. This CDR3 reads CASSSQGGFMGQYF. The CDR3 coding sequence is TGTGCCAGCAGCTCCCAGGGGGGATTTATGGGGCAGTACTTC.

The chain employs TRBV30 and TRBJ2-3; D unclear. CDR3 length: 17 residues. Deletions cut 0 bases from V and 0 bases from J, with 16 bases between. Germline V CDR1 and CDR2: GTSNPN, SVGIG (reference sequence). The CDR3 loop reads CAWSVWALGLSTDTQYF. The CDR3 DNA follows: TGTGCCTGGAGTGTATGGGCCCTTGGTCTCAGCACAGATACGCAGTATTTT. The full variable domain, rest sourced from reference TRBV30 and TRBJ2-3, is SQTIHQWPATLVQPVGSPLSLECTVEGTSNPNLYWYRQAAGRGLQLLFYSVGIGQISSEVPQNLSASRPQDRQFILSSKKLLLSDSGFYLCAWSVWALGLSTDTQYFGPGTRLTVL.

J is TRBJ2-5 and V is TRBV4-1, with TRBD2 identical over 14 bases. From germline, CDR1 is MGHRA and CDR2 YSYEKL. V dropped 1 base and J dropped 5; count of bases not matched to a gene: 9. This CDR3 comprises 18 residues. This CDR3 reads CASSQGRGGLAGEETQYF. The DNA for the CDR3 is TGCGCCAGCAGCCAAGGGAGGGGGGGACTAGCGGGGGAGGAGACCCAGTACTTC.

The genes are TRBV30 and TRBJ2-7, with a tentative D call TRBD2 (6 bases). The CDR3 spans 16 residues. Germline lookup yields CDR1 GTSNPN and CDR2 SVGIG (reference sequence). The V gene lost 0 bases and the J gene lost 6 bases, with 21 bases spanning the gap. In DNA, the CDR3 is TGTGCCTGGAGTGTCTGGAGGGGCCCTCCTTACGGCGAGCAGTACTTC. Protein product: CAWSVWRGPPYGEQYF.

The chain carries TRBV30 and TRBJ1-1, with D possibly TRBD1 on 5 matching bases. The CDR3 runs 14 residues. Germline V CDR1 and CDR2: GTSNPN, SVGIG (reference sequence). Trimming stripped 5 bases from V and 5 bases from J, with 18 bases between. This CDR3 reads CAWVPMGLGTEAFF. Written as DNA, the CDR3 is TGTGCCTGGGTCCCGATGGGGCTCGGTACTGAAGCTTTCTTT.

The chain employs TRBV2 and TRBJ1-5; no firm D call. This CDR3 has 14 amino acids. Germline loops: CDR1 SNHLY, CDR2 FYNNEI. The V end lost 2 bases, the J end lost 7 bases, and 12 bases lay between the germline ends. CDR3 bases: TGTGCCAGCAGTGAACGCAGTGATTACCAGCCCCAGCATTTT. Protein sequence: CASSERSDYQPQHF. The variable domain in full, with the rest retrieved from reference TRBV2 and TRBJ1-5, is EPEVTQTPSHQVTQMGQEVILRCVPISNHLYFYWYRQILGQKVEFLVSFYNNEISEKSEIFDDQFSVERPDGSNFTLKIRSTKLEDSAMYFCASSERSDYQPQHFGDGTRLSIL.

Comment on this clone: Other DNA sequences within the sample encode an identical CDR3. The chain employs TRBV4-2 and TRBJ2-3; D may be TRBD1 (5 bases). Trimming stripped 0 bases from V and 5 bases from J, with 6 bases between. This CDR3 spans 13 amino acids. CDR1 LGHNA and CDR2 YNFKEQ come from the germline V gene. This CDR3 reads CASSQERGDTQYF. CDR3 sequence (DNA): TGTGCCAGCAGCCAAGAAAGGGGAGATACGCAGTATTTT.

The rearrangement uses TRBV27 and TRBJ1-3; D gene uncertain. Trimming took 2 bases from V and 0 from J, leaving 8 bases between them. CDR1 and CDR2 from the germline V gene are MNHEY and SMNVEV (reference sequence). CDR3 length: 15 residues. In nucleotides, the CDR3 is TGTGCCAGCAGTTTAAGAGGCTACTCTGGAAACACCATATATTTT. It is translated as CASSLRGYSGNTIYF.

This clone was found a few times. V gene TRBV10-1 combines with J gene TRBJ1-4; D is undetermined. The CDR3 length is 15 residues. Germline V gives CDR1 WNHNN, CDR2 SYGVQD (reference sequence). The V gene lost 5 bases and the J gene lost 8 bases, with 18 bases spanning the gap. CDR3 nucleotide sequence: TGCGCCAGCAGTCCCCCCGGGATAAGAATCGAAAAACTGTTTTTT. Translated, it gives CASSPPGIRIEKLFF.

This chain links TRBV10-1 with TRBJ2-5, with 7 nucleotides matching TRBD1. The CDR3 contains 15 residues. The ends lost 3 bases at V and 5 bases at J; junction bases unmatched: 9. Germline CDR1 and CDR2: WNHNN and SYGVQD (reference sequence). The CDR3, as DNA: TGCGCCAGCAGTGACCCCGACAGGGTTGCCGAGACCCAGTACTTC. The encoded protein is CASSDPDRVAETQYF.

J is TRBJ2-4 and V is TRBV2; TRBD1 matches at 8 bases. Germline trimming cut 6 bases from V and 5 bases from J; bases unmatched to any gene: 3. CDR3 length: 13 amino acids. The germline V gene has CDR1 SNHLY and CDR2 FYNNEI. In DNA, the CDR3 is TGTGCCAGCAGAGACAGGGGAGAAAACATTCAGTACTTC. It translates to CASRDRGENIQYF.

V is TRBV7-9 and J is TRBJ2-3; D gene uncertain. This CDR3 has 12 residues. The germline V gene has CDR1 SEHNR and CDR2 FQNEAQ (reference sequence). The V end was cut by 5 bases, the J end by 5 bases, with 8 bases between. CDR3 region: CASSLPLDTQYF. CDR3 DNA sequence: TGTGCCAGCAGCCTCCCTCTAGATACGCAGTATTTT.

The chain is built from TRBV19 and TRBJ1-1, with 7 positions matching TRBD1. V gave up 6 bases and J gave up 1 base; unmatched junction bases: 8. Germline loops: CDR1 LNHDA, CDR2 SQIVND (reference sequence). CDR3 length: 15 amino acids. DNA of the CDR3: TGTGCCAGTAGGGGATGGGACAGAGCGAACACTGAAGCTTTCTTT. It specifies CASRGWDRANTEAFF.

This clone has more than one count but fewer than ten. This rearrangement joins TRBV25-1 to TRBJ2-3; TRBD2 aligns across 7 bases. The CDR3 spans 16 residues. Germline V gene lookup returns CDR1 MGHDK and CDR2 SYGVNS. The V and J ends lost 6 bases and 1 base, in that order; junction bases with no gene match: 10. The CDR3 DNA reads as TGTGCCAGCAGGGGGACTATCGGGTGGGGCACAGATACGCAGTATTTT. Protein: CASRGTIGWGTDTQYF. The full variable domain, its missing parts supplied by reference TRBV25-1 and TRBJ2-3, is EADIYQTPRYLVIGTGKKITLECSQTMGHDKMYWYQQDPGMELHLIHYSYGVNSTEKGDLSSESTVSRIRTEHFPLTLESARPSHTSQYLCASRGTIGWGTDTQYFGPGTRLTVL.